Detailed here is one T cell receptor (beta chain). Its antigen is not identified. Method: immunoSEQ multiplex PCR; TCRdb's copy keeps in-frame clones and lacks some. The sample includes some 160,000 clones, roughly 91% of them seen just once. Trimming left V 3 bases short and J 7 bases short, with 15 bases between. This CDR3 region has 14 residues. The germline V gene encodes CDR1 LNHDA and CDR2 SQIVND (reference sequence). This sample stems from a study of T cell responses to AZD1222 COVID-19 vaccine. General observations from the study: Among the donors, most were white British and more were female, and clonal diversity was possibly underestimated.

The chain has TRBV19 and TRBJ1-1; D gene ambiguous. The receptor was isolated from an adult who received the AZD1222 COVID-19 vaccine. Sequenced here: peripheral blood, sampled 28 days after the second AZD1222 dose. The CDR3, as DNA: TGTGCCAGTAGTATCTTCGGAGTCGACGGTGAAGCTTTCTTT. Protein sequence: CASSIFGVDGEAFF.